This T cell receptor beta chain appears in the sequencing data of a study of CD8 T cells in ankylosing spondylitis. Study-level results: The study looked at matched synovial fluid samples from ankylosing spondylitis patients. Disease-linked clones were reported to be significantly enriched there. Disease-associated clones were CD8+ and fairly uncommon in peripheral blood.

Germline CDR1 SGHAT, CDR2 FQNNGV. J lost 0 bases, V lost 4 bases, and 6 bases had no gene match. This CDR3 is 16 amino acids long. This clonotype occurred a few times. Its antigen is not identified. Researchers built TCR beta libraries using quantitative 5'-RACE with molecular barcodes. From the 5' RACE reads, TCRdb called clonotypes with MiXCR, one entry per CDR3 protein. Among 250,000 to 400,000 distinct CDR3 sequences, around a tenth were seen once, and the ten largest hold more than 7%. The sequence came from a female donor with ankylosing spondylitis or in good health (not recorded which). Sequenced: blood, either unsorted or a sorted T cell fraction (not recorded which). The J gene is TRBJ2-1, the V gene TRBV11-2; 7 bases fit TRBD1. CDR3 amino acids: CASSSLGDSSYNEQFF. DNA for the CDR3: TGTGCCAGCAGCTCACTTGGGGACAGCTCCTACAATGAGCAGTTCTTC.